This TCR beta chain derives from a study of T cell responses to AZD1222 COVID-19 vaccine. Study outcomes and limitations: The donor group comprised mostly white British people and more females; the analysis possibly underestimated clonal diversity. CD4 TCRs linked to vaccination spanned spike, dominating at 160-218 and 743-854.

The germline V gene encodes CDR1 LNHDA and CDR2 SQIVND (reference sequence). The CDR3 totals 15 residues. Trimming shortened V by 1 base and J by 8 bases, and 12 bases separated the two germline ends. Assay: immunoSEQ multiplex PCR; the TCRdb copy retains only in-frame clones and omits some. The sample contains 140,000 to 150,000 clones, around 91% of which appear only once. As to this clone: Its antigen is not identified.

This receptor was identified in an adult in good health. The V and J genes are TRBV19 and TRBJ1-6; D not resolved. This specimen consisted of peripheral blood, obtained on day 0 of AZD1222 vaccination. For the CDR3, the DNA is TGTGCCAGTAGTATAGCTGGGGTAAAGGATTCACCCCTCCACTTT. Protein sequence: CASSIAGVKDSPLHF. Using reference TRBV19 and TRBJ1-6 for the parts outside the CDR3, the full variable domain is DGGITQSPKYLFRKEGQNVTLSCEQNLNHDAMYWYRQDPGQGLRLIYYSQIVNDFQKGDIAEGYSVSREKKESFPLTVTSAQKNPTAFYLCASSIAGVKDSPLHFGNGTRLTVT.